Here is one TCR beta chain with its context. Treatment denoted: preoperative locoregional IRX-2 cytokine immunotherapy. The V and J ends lost 2 bases and 7 bases respectively, with 12 bases between them. The germline V gene has CDR1 MNHGY and CDR2 SAAAGT. This CDR3 has 14 amino acids. The sample comes from a study of preoperative IRX-2 immunotherapy in early breast cancer. Assay used: immunoSEQ multiplex PCR; TCRdb lists only in-frame clones, some missing. Of about 98,000 clones in the sample, roughly 85% were seen once. The chain uses TRBV6-8 and TRBJ1-5; possible D gene TRBD1, 6 bases. This clonotype was obtained from a human donor with breast cancer. The sample consisted of tumor tissue, taken after IRX-2 immunotherapy. Here the CDR3 reads CASSYRQAGQPQHF. As DNA, the CDR3 is TGTGCCAGCAGTTACCGACAGGCGGGACAGCCCCAGCATTTT.